Below are 3 T cell receptor beta chains sequenced from a single sample in a study of cytomegalovirus exposure and HLA in healthy donors (dated by TCRdb to 2017 to 2019). The library was produced with the immunoSEQ multiplex PCR assay. A mixture of 60 forward primers for TCR Vbeta segments and 13 reverse primers for TCR Jbeta segments was used in the multiplex PCR. This immuneACCESS table, as held by TCRdb, lists in-frame sequences with V and J called but not all clones. Of the missing ones, under half trace to an unresolved V gene in checked studies; the others have no known cause. The sample table records some 120,000 clones; 81% of these occur just once. The top ten clonotypes cover approximately 4% of the sample. Sequenced material: PBMCs. The receptor source for this set is a man aged 18-30 years in good health and CMV-seropositive.

The chain couples TRBV9 to TRBJ2-2, with 16 bases identical to TRBD2. Germline values: CDR1 SGDLS, CDR2 YYNGEE. This CDR3 has 19 residues. Germline trimming cut 4 bases from V and 3 bases from J; bases unmatched to any gene: 9. CDR3 protein: CASSPGTSGRVGYTGELFF. The CDR3 nucleotides are TGTGCCAGCAGCCCTGGGACTAGCGGGAGGGTTGGTTACACCGGGGAGCTGTTTTTT.

V and J are TRBV2 and TRBJ1-5; 8 bases match TRBD1. The CDR3 consists of 16 residues. V shed 0 bases and J 6 bases; nucleotides not matched to a gene: 7. Germline V gene sequence: CDR1 SNHLY, CDR2 FYNNEI. The CDR3 loop is CASSEAGTGEVQPQHF. The CDR3 DNA follows: TGTGCCAGCAGTGAAGCGGGGACAGGAGAGGTTCAGCCCCAGCATTTT.

The chain joins TRBV6-6 to TRBJ2-5, with D perhaps matching TRBD1 (6 bases). The CDR3 is 14 residues long. Germline V lookup: CDR1 MNHNY, CDR2 SVGAGI (reference sequence). The V end lost 4 bases, the J end lost 11 bases, and 20 bases lay between the germline ends. The CDR3 DNA reads TGTGCCAGCAGTTTAACCGGGACCTCAGGGGAGCAGTACTTC. Protein: CASSLTGTSGEQYF.